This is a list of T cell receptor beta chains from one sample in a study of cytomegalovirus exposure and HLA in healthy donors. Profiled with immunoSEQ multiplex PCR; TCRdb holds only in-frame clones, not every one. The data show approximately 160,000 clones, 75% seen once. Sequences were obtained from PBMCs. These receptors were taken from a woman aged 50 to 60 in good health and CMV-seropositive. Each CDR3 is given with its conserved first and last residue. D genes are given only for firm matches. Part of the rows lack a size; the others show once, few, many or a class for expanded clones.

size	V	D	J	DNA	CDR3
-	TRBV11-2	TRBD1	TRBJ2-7	TGTGCCAGCAGCTTAGGGACAGGGGGCTCCTACGAGCAGTACTTC	CASSLGTGGSYEQYF
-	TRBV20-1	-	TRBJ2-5	TGCAGTCCCAGGGAAGGGGAGACCCAGTACTTC	CSPREGETQYF
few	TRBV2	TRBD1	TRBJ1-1	TGTGCCAGCAAGACAGGGATGAACACTGAAGCTTTCTTT	CASKTGMNTEAFF
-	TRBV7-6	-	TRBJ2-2	TGTGCCAGCAGCTTAAGGGCGGGGAACACCGGGGAGCTGTTTTTT	CASSLRAGNTGELFF
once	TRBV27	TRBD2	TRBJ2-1	TGTGCCAGCAGACGGGAGGCCTCGTACAATGAGCAGTTCTTC	CASRREASYNEQFF
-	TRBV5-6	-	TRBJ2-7	TGTGCCAGCAGCTTGTGGGGAGTCGACGAGCAGTACTTC	CASSLWGVDEQYF
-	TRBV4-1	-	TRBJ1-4	TGCGCCAGCAGCCAAGAATGGCAGGGAGGACACGAAAAACTGTTTTTT	CASSQEWQGGHEKLFF
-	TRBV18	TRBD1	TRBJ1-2	TGTGCCAGCTCCCCTGGGACAGGGGAATATGGCTACACCTTC	CASSPGTGEYGYTF
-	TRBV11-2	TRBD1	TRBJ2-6	TGTGCCAGCAGCCCCCGCCGGGACAGCACGGGGGCCAACGTCCTGACTTTC	CASSPRRDSTGANVLTF
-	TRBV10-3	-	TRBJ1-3	TGTGCCATCAGGGGGCACATTGACACCATATATTTT	CAIRGHIDTIYF
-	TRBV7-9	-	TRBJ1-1	TGTGCCAGCAGCCGGACGGGGGGGAACACTGAAGCTTTCTTT	CASSRTGGNTEAFF
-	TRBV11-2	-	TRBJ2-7	TGTGCCAGCAGCTTATGGACCGGGACCTACGAGCAGTACTTC	CASSLWTGTYEQYF
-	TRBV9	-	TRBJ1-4	TGTGCCAGCAGCGTAGAAGGACACCCAGGAGAACTGTTTTTT	CASSVEGHPGELFF